A selection of T cell receptor beta chains follows, all from one sample in a study of graft-versus-host responses after intestinal transplantation. Measured with immunoSEQ multiplex PCR; TCRdb has only the in-frame clones, and not every one. The sample consists of about 90,000 clones, 85% to 95% of them appearing once. Their cognate antigens are unknown. Sequencing used unstimulated CD8+ T cells sorted from spleen or lymph node cells, obtained before intestinal transplant. The source of these receptors is a human donor who received an intestinal transplant. The CDR3 runs from the conserved cysteine through the conserved F or W. D genes are given only for firm matches. Not every row has a clone size; where given, it reads once, few, many or a size class.

D gene,J gene,V gene,clone size,CDR3 DNA,CDR3 protein
TRBD2,TRBJ2-2,TRBV5-1,-,TGCGCCAGCAGCTTAGGACCGGGACTAGCGGGAGGGACCGCCGGGGAGCTGTTTTTT,CASSLGPGLAGGTAGELFF
-,TRBJ1-1,TRBV6-1,-,TGTGCCACCACTGCCCTCATGAACACTGAAGCTTTCTTT,CATTALMNTEAFF
-,TRBJ1-1,TRBV25-1,-,TGTGCCAGCAGTCCTAACACTGAAGCTTTCTTT,CASSPNTEAFF
-,TRBJ2-7,TRBV29-1,-,TGCAGCGGACTGCCCCTTTCGGGCGAGCAGTACTTC,CSGLPLSGEQYF
TRBD2,TRBJ2-5,TRBV2,-,TGTGCCAGCAGTGAAGGCCCCAGACTAGCGGCCATCCAAGAGACCCAGTACTTC,CASSEGPRLAAIQETQYF
-,TRBJ1-5,TRBV11-2,once,TGTGCCAGCAGCTCCAGGACAGCGAATCAGCCCCAGCATTTT,CASSSRTANQPQHF
TRBD2,TRBJ2-7,TRBV4-3,-,TGCGCCAGCAGCCAAGATGGGCGGGGGGGCATGGTCGAGCAGTACTTC,CASSQDGRGGMVEQYF
-,TRBJ1-5,TRBV27,-,TGTGCCAGCAGTTTAGAGGGAGCTTATCAGCCCCAGCATTTT,CASSLEGAYQPQHF
TRBD2,TRBJ2-3,TRBV9,-,TGTGCCAGCAGCATCCGGACTAGCGGGGTCACAGATACGCAGTATTTT,CASSIRTSGVTDTQYF
TRBD1,TRBJ2-2,TRBV30,once,TGTGCCTGGAATTCCCCTGGGGCAGGGGGTTATACCGGGGAGCTGTTTTTT,CAWNSPGAGGYTGELFF
TRBD2,TRBJ2-1,TRBV5-6,-,TGTGCCAGCAGCGAAACTAGCGGGGGGTACAATGAGCAGTTCTTC,CASSETSGGYNEQFF
-,TRBJ1-5,TRBV6-4,-,TGTGCCAGCATCGACGGTTGGGGGCTCAATCAGCCCCAGCATTTT,CASIDGWGLNQPQHF
-,TRBJ2-1,TRBV9,-,TGTGCCAGCAGCGTAGAGGGGATTGGGTACAATGAGCAGTTCTTC,CASSVEGIGYNEQFF
-,TRBJ1-1,TRBV4-3,-,TGCGCCAGCAGCCAAGAGGTGGGGGCTCGGACTGAAGCTTTCTTT,CASSQEVGARTEAFF
-,TRBJ2-3,TRBV7-9,-,TGTGCCAGCAGCCCTCTTGGCGGGGCCACAGATACGCAGTATTTT,CASSPLGGATDTQYF
TRBD2,TRBJ2-2,TRBV7-8,-,TGTGCCAGCAGCTTAGGGCACGGGAGGGCCTGGAACACCGGGGAGCTGTTTTTT,CASSLGHGRAWNTGELFF
-,TRBJ1-5,TRBV27,-,TGTGCCAGCAGTTTGATGGGCAGCAATCAGCCCCAGCATTTT,CASSLMGSNQPQHF
TRBD1,TRBJ2-7,TRBV13,-,TGTGCCAGCAGCTTACAGGGTCACAGGGGGAAAGAGCAGTACTTC,CASSLQGHRGKEQYF
-,TRBJ2-1,TRBV4-2,-,TGTGCCAGCAGCCAACTCAAGCTGAGTGAGCAGTTCTTC,CASSQLKLSEQFF
-,TRBJ1-2,TRBV5-6,-,TGTGCCAGCAGCTTGTCCGACGGAGCGTACTATGGCTACACCTTC,CASSLSDGAYYGYTF
-,TRBJ2-7,TRBV27,-,TGTGCCAGCAGTTTAGCAGGGGTTGTTTACGAGCAGTACTTC,CASSLAGVVYEQYF
-,TRBJ2-7,TRBV4-1,-,TGCGCCAGCAGCCAAACACTAGAGTACGAGCAGTACTTC,CASSQTLEYEQYF
-,TRBJ1-5,TRBV19,-,TGTGCCAGTAGTATTTGGAGGGGAGAGTATCAGCCCCAGCATTTT,CASSIWRGEYQPQHF
-,TRBJ1-5,TRBV27,-,TGTGCCAGCAGTCCGATAGAAACGGGACACAGCAATCAGCCCCAGCATTTT,CASSPIETGHSNQPQHF
TRBD2,TRBJ2-7,TRBV2,-,TGTGCCAGCAGTGGAACTAGCGGGAGCTACGAGCAGTACTTC,CASSGTSGSYEQYF
-,TRBJ2-7,TRBV9,-,TGTGCCAGCAGCGTAGTGGCGGGGGCGACGTACGAGCAGTACTTC,CASSVVAGATYEQYF
TRBD1,TRBJ1-6,TRBV5-5,-,TGTGCCAGCAGTCCTGGGACAGGGCCTTTTCCCCTCCACTTT,CASSPGTGPFPLHF
TRBD2,TRBJ2-1,TRBV9,-,TGTGCCAGCAGCGTAGCCGGGACTAGCGTGAATGAGCAGTTCTTC,CASSVAGTSVNEQFF
-,TRBJ1-1,TRBV6-5,few,TGTGCCAGCAGTTTAGTGACAGCGGGCACTGAAGCTTTCTTT,CASSLVTAGTEAFF
-,TRBJ2-3,TRBV30,-,TGTGCCTGGGCGGATTCTACAGATACGCAGTATTTT,CAWADSTDTQYF
TRBD2,TRBJ2-2,TRBV7-2,-,TGTGCCAGCAGCGCCAGCGGGGACAACACCGGGGAGCTGTTTTTT,CASSASGDNTGELFF
TRBD1,TRBJ1-3,TRBV5-5,-,TGTGCCAGCAGCTTGGGACAGGGTGTTCTCACCATATATTTT,CASSLGQGVLTIYF
-,TRBJ1-5,TRBV7-9,-,TGTGCCAGCAGCTTAGAGCAGGGCAATCAGCCCCAGCATTTT,CASSLEQGNQPQHF
-,TRBJ2-5,TRBV2,-,TGTGCCAGCAGTGAATTTTCGGGACTCAAAGAGACCCAGTACTTC,CASSEFSGLKETQYF
TRBD2,TRBJ2-3,TRBV6-5,-,TGTGCCAGCAGTTACCCTAGCGGGGGTGCAGATACGCAGTATTTT,CASSYPSGGADTQYF
-,TRBJ2-7,TRBV7-2,-,TGTGCCAGCAGCACCCATGCCGAGGAGTACGAGCAGTACTTC,CASSTHAEEYEQYF
-,TRBJ2-7,TRBV11-3,-,TGTGCCAGCAGCTCGATCCGGGAGGAGCAGTACTTC,CASSSIREEQYF
-,TRBJ1-1,TRBV7-9,-,TGTGCCAGCAGCTTCCCCTTAGGGGGAAACACTGAAGCTTTCTTT,CASSFPLGGNTEAFF
TRBD2,TRBJ2-1,TRBV7-9,-,TGTGCCAGCAGCTTACCCGGGACTAGCGGGGGCAATGAGCAGTTCTTC,CASSLPGTSGGNEQFF
-,TRBJ2-5,TRBV9,-,TGTGCCAGCAGCGTAGGGGTCAGGGAAGAGACCCAGTACTTC,CASSVGVREETQYF
TRBD1,TRBJ2-1,TRBV18,-,TGTGCCAGCGGACAGGGGAGCACCTCCTACAATGAGCAGTTCTTC,CASGQGSTSYNEQFF
TRBD1,TRBJ2-7,TRBV7-2,-,TGTGCCAGCAGCTTCGACAGGGAGTCCTACGAGCAGTACTTC,CASSFDRESYEQYF
-,TRBJ2-2,TRBV28,-,TGTGCCAGCAGTTCAGGGGTTGGCGGGGAGCTGTTTTTT,CASSSGVGGELFF
-,TRBJ2-6,TRBV19,-,TGTGCCAGTAGTATCGGTCCATCTGGGGCCAACGTCCTGACTTTC,CASSIGPSGANVLTF
TRBD1,TRBJ2-6,TRBV5-1,-,TGCGCCAGCAGCGGGACAGGGCCCTCTGGGGCCAACGTCCTGACTTTC,CASSGTGPSGANVLTF
TRBD1,TRBJ2-1,TRBV7-6,-,TGTGCCAGCACCAGACAGGGGATCTCCTACAATGAGCAGTTCTTC,CASTRQGISYNEQFF
TRBD1,TRBJ2-7,TRBV4-1,-,TGCGCCAGCAGCCAAGATTGGGGCCTACAGGGGAGCGAGCAGTACTTC,CASSQDWGLQGSEQYF
TRBD1,TRBJ1-6,TRBV7-3,-,TGTGCCAGCAGCAAACAGGGGGCGCCCTATAATTCACCCCTCCACTTT,CASSKQGAPYNSPLHF
TRBD1,TRBJ1-2,TRBV2,-,TGTGCCAGCAGTCCCGGGACAGGTTTCGATGGCTACACCTTC,CASSPGTGFDGYTF
TRBD1,TRBJ1-2,TRBV9,-,TGTGCCAGCAGCGGACAGGGGGGGCTTTACTATGGCTACACCTTC,CASSGQGGLYYGYTF
TRBD1,TRBJ1-2,TRBV19,once,TGTGCCAGTAGTAATTGGGACAGGGCGGCTAACTATGGCTACACCTTC,CASSNWDRAANYGYTF
-,TRBJ2-4,TRBV4-3,-,TGCGCCAGCAGCCAAGCCCGCGGGGCCCACCTGACCAAAAACATTCAGTACTTC,CASSQARGAHLTKNIQYF
-,TRBJ1-2,TRBV19,-,TGTGCCAGTAGTATCTTCGCGGTTGCGGACTATGGCTACACCTTC,CASSIFAVADYGYTF
TRBD1,TRBJ1-1,TRBV27,few,TGTGCCAGCGGATGGACAGGGGGCTATACTGAAGCTTTCTTT,CASGWTGGYTEAFF
TRBD1,TRBJ1-2,TRBV4-3,-,TGCGCCAGCAGCCACGGGACAGCCAACTATGGCTACACCTTC,CASSHGTANYGYTF
TRBD2,TRBJ2-7,TRBV19,-,TGTGCCAGTAGTAGCGGGAGCGGATACGAGCAGTACTTC,CASSSGSGYEQYF
-,TRBJ1-1,TRBV30,once,TGTGCCTGGAGCTTAGGACATAACACTGAAGCTTTCTTT,CAWSLGHNTEAFF
-,TRBJ2-2,TRBV9,-,TGTGCCAGCAGCGTAGAACAGGGTGCGACCGGGGAGCTGTTTTTT,CASSVEQGATGELFF
TRBD1,TRBJ2-7,TRBV19,-,TGTGCCAGTAGTACCGGGACAGGGGTCTACGAGCAGTACTTC,CASSTGTGVYEQYF